This entry describes one TCR beta chain. The sequence runs out 3 residues before the end of the CDR3; the remainder is reconstructed from the germline J gene. There are 14 residues in the CDR3. CDR1 and CDR2 (germline): GTSNPN, SVGIG (reference sequence). V lost 5 bases, J lost 3 bases, and 5 bases stayed unmatched. The data were taken from a study of T cells in women clearing cervical HPV infection. The data were produced by immunoSEQ multiplex PCR, yet TCRdb's version contains in-frame clones alone and is incomplete. This table holds about 46,000 clones. This chain connects TRBV30 to TRBJ2-7, with 12 bases lining up with TRBD1. The clonotype originates from a woman between 18 and 70 years old with a cervical HPV16 infection that either progressed to CIN3+ or cleared (not recorded which). The specimen was blood buffy coat. This CDR3 reads CAWLGTGGIYEQYF. The sequenced part of the CDR3 DNA is TGTGCCTGGCTCGGGACAGGGGGCATCTACGAG.